This TCR beta chain was observed in a study of cytomegalovirus exposure and HLA in healthy donors. Overall study findings and caveats: Cytomegalovirus-associated status was assigned to approximately 160 TCR beta chains.

PCR used 60 Vbeta primers and 13 Jbeta primers. The method was immunoSEQ multiplex PCR; TCRdb's version includes in-frame clones alone and lacks a portion of them. The data show under 150,000 clones, approximately 79% seen once. In the case of this clone: Its antigen is unknown.

CDR3 size: 14 residues. CDR1 and CDR2 (germline): WSHSY, SAAADI. The trim removed 9 bases at V and 6 bases at J, leaving 10 bases unmatched. V is TRBV10-2 and J is TRBJ2-3; 9 positions agree with TRBD2. What was sequenced was PBMCs. The origin of this receptor is a woman under 40 in good health and CMV-seronegative. The CDR3 loop is CASRGGGARDTQYF. As DNA, the CDR3 is TGCGCCAGTCGTGGCGGGGGGGCACGGGATACGCAGTATTTT.